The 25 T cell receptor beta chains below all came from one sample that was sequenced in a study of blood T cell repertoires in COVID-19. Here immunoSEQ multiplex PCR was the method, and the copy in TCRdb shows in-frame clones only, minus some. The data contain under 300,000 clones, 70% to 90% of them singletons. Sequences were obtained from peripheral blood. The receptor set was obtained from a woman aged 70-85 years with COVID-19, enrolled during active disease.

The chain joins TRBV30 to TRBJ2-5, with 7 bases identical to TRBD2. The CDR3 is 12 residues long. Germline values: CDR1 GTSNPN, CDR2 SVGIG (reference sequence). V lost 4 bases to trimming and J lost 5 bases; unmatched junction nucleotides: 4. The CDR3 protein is CAWNGGGETQYF. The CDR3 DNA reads TGTGCCTGGAACGGGGGAGGGGAGACCCAGTACTTC.

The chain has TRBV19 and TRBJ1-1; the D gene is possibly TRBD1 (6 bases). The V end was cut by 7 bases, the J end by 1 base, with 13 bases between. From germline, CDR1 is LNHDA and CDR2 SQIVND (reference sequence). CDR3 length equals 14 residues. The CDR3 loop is CASTLGAANTEAFF. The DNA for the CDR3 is TGTGCCAGTACCCTGGGGGCTGCGAACACTGAAGCTTTCTTT.

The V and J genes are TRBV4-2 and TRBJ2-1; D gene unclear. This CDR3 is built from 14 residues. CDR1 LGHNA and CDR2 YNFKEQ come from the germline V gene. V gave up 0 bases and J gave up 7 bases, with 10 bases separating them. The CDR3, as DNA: TGTGCCAGCAGCCAAGAACTAAATAGAAATGAGCAGTTCTTC. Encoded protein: CASSQELNRNEQFF.

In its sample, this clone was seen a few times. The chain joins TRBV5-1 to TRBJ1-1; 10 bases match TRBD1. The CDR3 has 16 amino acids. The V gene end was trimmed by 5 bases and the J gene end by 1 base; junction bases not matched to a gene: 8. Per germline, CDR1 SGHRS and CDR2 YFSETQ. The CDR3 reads CASSSETGGANTEAFF. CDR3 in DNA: TGCGCCAGCAGTTCAGAGACAGGGGGCGCGAACACTGAAGCTTTCTTT.

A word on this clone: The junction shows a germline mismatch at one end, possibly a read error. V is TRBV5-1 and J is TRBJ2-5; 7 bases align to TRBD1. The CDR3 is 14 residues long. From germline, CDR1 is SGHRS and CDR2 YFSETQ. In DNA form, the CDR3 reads TGCGCCAGCGGCTTAGGACAGGCCCAAGAGACCCAGTACTTC. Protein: CASGLGQAQETQYF.

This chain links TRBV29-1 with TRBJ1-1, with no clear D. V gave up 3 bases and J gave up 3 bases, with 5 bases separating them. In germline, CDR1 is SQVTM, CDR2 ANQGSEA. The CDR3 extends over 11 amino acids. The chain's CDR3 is CSVDLDTEAFF. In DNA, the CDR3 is TGCAGCGTTGATTTAGACACTGAAGCTTTCTTT. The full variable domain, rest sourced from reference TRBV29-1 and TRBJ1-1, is SAVISQKPSRDICQRGTSLTIQCQVDSQVTMMFWYRQQPGQSLTLIATANQGSEATYESGFVIDKFPISRPNLTFSTLTVSNMSPEDSSIYLCSVDLDTEAFFGQGTRLTVV.

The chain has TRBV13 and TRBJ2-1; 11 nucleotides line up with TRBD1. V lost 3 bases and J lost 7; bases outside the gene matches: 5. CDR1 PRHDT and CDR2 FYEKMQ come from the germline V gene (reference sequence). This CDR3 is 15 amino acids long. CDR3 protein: CASSFPGQGENEQFF. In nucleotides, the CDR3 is TGTGCCAGCAGCTTCCCGGGACAGGGGGAGAATGAGCAGTTCTTC.

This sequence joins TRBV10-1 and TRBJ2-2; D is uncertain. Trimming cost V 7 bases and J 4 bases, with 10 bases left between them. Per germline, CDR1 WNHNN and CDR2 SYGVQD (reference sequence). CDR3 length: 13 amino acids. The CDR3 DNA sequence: TGCGCCAGCACGGGTAGGATCACCGGGGAGCTGTTTTTT. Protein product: CASTGRITGELFF.

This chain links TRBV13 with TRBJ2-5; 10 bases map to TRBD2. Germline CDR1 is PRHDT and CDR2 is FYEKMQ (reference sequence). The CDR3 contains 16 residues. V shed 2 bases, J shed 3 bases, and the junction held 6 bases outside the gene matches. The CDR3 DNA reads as TGTGCCAGCAGCTTAAGGACTAGCGGAATGAAAGAGACCCAGTACTTC. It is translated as CASSLRTSGMKETQYF.

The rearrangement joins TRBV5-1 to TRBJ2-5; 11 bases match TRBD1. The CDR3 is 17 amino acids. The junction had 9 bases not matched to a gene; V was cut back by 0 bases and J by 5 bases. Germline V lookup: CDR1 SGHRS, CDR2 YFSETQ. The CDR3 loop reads CASSLDPGQGVSETQYF. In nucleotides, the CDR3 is TGCGCCAGCAGCTTGGATCCGGGACAGGGGGTTTCGGAGACCCAGTACTTC.

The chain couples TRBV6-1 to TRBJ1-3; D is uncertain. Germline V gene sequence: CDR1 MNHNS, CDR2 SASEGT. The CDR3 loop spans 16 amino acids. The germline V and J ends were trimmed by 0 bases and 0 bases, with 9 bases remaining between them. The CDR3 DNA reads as TGTGCCAGCAGTGAAGCGTCAAGCACCTCTGGAAACACCATATATTTT. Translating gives CASSEASSTSGNTIYF.

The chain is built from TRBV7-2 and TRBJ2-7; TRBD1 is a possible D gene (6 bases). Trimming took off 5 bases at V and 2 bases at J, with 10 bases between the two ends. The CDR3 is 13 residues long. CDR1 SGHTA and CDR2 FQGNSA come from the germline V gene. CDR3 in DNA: TGTGCCAGCAGCCGCCGGGACACCTACGAGCAGTACTTC. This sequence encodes CASSRRDTYEQYF.

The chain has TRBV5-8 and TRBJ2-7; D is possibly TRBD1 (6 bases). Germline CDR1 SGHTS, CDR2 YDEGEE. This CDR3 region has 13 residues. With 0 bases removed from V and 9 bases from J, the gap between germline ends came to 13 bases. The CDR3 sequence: CASSLGQGLGQYF. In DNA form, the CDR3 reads TGTGCCAGCAGCTTGGGGCAGGGGCTGGGGCAGTACTTC. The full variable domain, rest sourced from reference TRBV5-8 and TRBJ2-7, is EAGVTQSPTHLIKTRGQQATLRCSPISGHTSVYWYQQALGLGLQFLLWYDEGEERNRGNFPPRFSGRQFPNYSSELNVNALELEDSALYLCASSLGQGLGQYFGPGTRLTVT.

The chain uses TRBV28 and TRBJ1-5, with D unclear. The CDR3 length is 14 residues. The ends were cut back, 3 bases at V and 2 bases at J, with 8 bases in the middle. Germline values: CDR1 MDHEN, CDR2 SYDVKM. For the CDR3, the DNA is TGTGCCAGCAGTTTTACGGGAGGCAATCAGCCCCAGCATTTT. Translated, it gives CASSFTGGNQPQHF.

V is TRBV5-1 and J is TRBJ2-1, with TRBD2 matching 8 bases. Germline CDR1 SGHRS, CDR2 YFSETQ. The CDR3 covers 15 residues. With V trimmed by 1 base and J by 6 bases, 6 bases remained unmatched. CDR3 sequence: CASSLIGGAGNEQFF. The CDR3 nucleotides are TGCGCCAGCAGCTTGATCGGGGGGGCCGGCAATGAGCAGTTCTTC.

The CDR3 DNA reads TGTGCCAGCAGCTTGGAAGGGGGGGGACAGCCCCAGCATTTT. This codes for CASSLEGGGQPQHF. The gene calls are TRBV5-5 and TRBJ1-5, with D perhaps matching TRBD1 (6 bases). Germline assignment: CDR1 SGHKS and CDR2 YYEKEE (reference sequence). The V end lost 0 bases, the J end lost 7 bases, and 11 bases lay between the germline ends. CDR3 length: 14 residues.

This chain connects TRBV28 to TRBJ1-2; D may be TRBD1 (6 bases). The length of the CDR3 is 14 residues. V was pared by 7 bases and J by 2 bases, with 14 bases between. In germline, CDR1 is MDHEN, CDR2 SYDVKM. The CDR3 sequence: CASTSRTENYGYTF. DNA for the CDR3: TGTGCCAGCACCTCTCGGACAGAAAACTATGGCTACACCTTC.

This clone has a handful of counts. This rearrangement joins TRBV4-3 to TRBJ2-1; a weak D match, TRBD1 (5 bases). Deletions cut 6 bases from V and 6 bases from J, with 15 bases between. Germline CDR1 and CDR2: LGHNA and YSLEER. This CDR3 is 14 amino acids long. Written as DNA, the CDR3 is TGCGCCAGCAGTCAAAAGGCAGGGTCCAATGAGCAGTTCTTC. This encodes CASSQKAGSNEQFF.

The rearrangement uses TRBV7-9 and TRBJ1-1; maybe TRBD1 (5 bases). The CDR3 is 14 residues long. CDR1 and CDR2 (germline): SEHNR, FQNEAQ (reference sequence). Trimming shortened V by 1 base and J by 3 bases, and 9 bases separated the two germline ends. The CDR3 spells CASSLESGYTEAFF. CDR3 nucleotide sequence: TGTGCCAGCAGCTTAGAATCAGGGTACACTGAAGCTTTCTTT. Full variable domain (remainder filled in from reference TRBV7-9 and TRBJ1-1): DTGVSQNPRHKITKRGQNVTFRCDPISEHNRLYWYRQTLGQGPEFLTYFQNEAQLEKSRLLSDRFSAERPKGSFSTLEIQRTEQGDSAMYLCASSLESGYTEAFFGQGTRLTVV.

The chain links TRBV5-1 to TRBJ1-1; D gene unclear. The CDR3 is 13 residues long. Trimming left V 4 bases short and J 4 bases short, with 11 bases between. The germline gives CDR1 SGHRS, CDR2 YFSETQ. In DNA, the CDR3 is TGCGCCAGCAGCCCCCCAAGAGGCACTGAAGCTTTCTTT. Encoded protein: CASSPPRGTEAFF.

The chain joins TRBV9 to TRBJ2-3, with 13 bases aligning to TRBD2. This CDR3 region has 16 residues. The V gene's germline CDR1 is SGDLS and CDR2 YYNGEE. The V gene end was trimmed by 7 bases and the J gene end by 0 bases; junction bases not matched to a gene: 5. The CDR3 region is CASRTSGGTSTDTQYF. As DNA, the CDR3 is TGTGCCAGCCGGACTAGCGGGGGAACTAGCACAGATACGCAGTATTTT.

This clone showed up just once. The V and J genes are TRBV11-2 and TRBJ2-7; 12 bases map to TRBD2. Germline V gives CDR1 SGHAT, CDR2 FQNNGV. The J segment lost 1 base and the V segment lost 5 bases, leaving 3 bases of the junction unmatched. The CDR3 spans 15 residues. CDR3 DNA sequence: TGTGCCAGCAGCGCAACTAGCGGGGGGTCCTACGAGCAGTACTTC. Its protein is CASSATSGGSYEQYF.

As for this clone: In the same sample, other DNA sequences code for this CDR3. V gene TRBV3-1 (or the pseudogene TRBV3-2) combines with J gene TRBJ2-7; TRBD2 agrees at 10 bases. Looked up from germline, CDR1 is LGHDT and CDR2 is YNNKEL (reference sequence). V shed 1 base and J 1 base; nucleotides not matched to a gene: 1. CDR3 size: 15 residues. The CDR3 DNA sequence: TGTGCCAGCAGCCAAGCTAGCGGGGGTTCCTACGAGCAGTACTTC. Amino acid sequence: CASSQASGGSYEQYF.

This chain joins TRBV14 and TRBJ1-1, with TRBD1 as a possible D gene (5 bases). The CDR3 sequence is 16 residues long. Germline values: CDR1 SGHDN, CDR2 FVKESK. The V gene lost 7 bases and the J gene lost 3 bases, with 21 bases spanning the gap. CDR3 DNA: TGTGCCAGCACCCCCTTTGGAAGGGGATCGGACACTGAAGCTTTCTTT. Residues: CASTPFGRGSDTEAFF.

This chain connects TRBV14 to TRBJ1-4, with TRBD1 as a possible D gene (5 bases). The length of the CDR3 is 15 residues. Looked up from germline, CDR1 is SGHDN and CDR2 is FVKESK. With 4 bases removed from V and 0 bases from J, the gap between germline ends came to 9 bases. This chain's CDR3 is CASSPTGSTNEKLFF. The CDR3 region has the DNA TGTGCCAGCAGCCCTACAGGCTCAACTAATGAAAAACTGTTTTTT.